A single sample gave rise to the 10 T cell receptor beta chains below, sequenced in a study of glioma-infiltrating T cells after dendritic cell vaccination. The data were produced by immunoSEQ multiplex PCR, yet TCRdb's version contains in-frame clones alone and is incomplete. The table lists about 49,000 clones, over 75% of them singletons, with approximately 10% in the top ten. Sample: blood, taken before dendritic cell vaccination. These receptors were obtained from a human donor with glioblastoma.

This clone was seen only a few times. CDR3 bases: TGTGCCATCACTGGGACAGGGGGCGTTGGAGGCTACACCTTC. As protein: CAITGTGGVGGYTF. The chain recombines TRBV10-3 with TRBJ1-2, with TRBD1 matching over 12 bases. The CDR3 runs 14 residues. CDR1 is ENHRY, CDR2 SYGVKD, per germline. The J segment lost 8 bases and the V segment lost 7 bases, leaving 8 bases of the junction unmatched.

The V call is TRBV4-1, the J call TRBJ2-1; TRBD2 agrees at 9 bases. The CDR3 is made up of 17 amino acids. V trimming: 4 bases; J trimming: 7 bases; junction bases outside the gene matches: 14. From germline, CDR1 is MGHRA and CDR2 YSYEKL. The CDR3 coding sequence is TGCGCCAGCAGCCTACAAGAAGTAGCGGGGGTAGGGAATGAGCAGTTCTTC. This translates into CASSLQEVAGVGNEQFF.

This clone was seen only once. The chain combines TRBV5-8 with TRBJ2-7; D unclear. CDR3 length: 13 residues. CDR1 is SGHTS, CDR2 YDEGEE, per germline. V lost 3 bases and J 0 bases, leaving 7 bases between the germline ends. CDR3 loop: CASSSPGSYEQYF. Here the CDR3 DNA reads TGTGCCAGCAGCTCGCCCGGCTCCTACGAGCAGTACTTC.

The genes are TRBV19 and TRBJ2-3, with 12 nucleotides matching TRBD2. Germline CDR1 and CDR2: LNHDA and SQIVND (reference sequence). V gave up 6 bases and J gave up 6 bases; unmatched junction bases: 7. CDR3 length: 15 residues. This CDR3 reads CASRRTSGGTDTQYF. The DNA of the CDR3 is TGTGCCAGTAGACGAACTAGCGGGGGGACCGATACGCAGTATTTT.

V and J are TRBV4-1 and TRBJ2-6; tentatively, D is TRBD1 (6 bases). The CDR3 consists of 16 residues. V lost 2 bases, J lost 2 bases, and 10 bases lay in between. Looked up from germline, CDR1 is MGHRA and CDR2 is YSYEKL. The CDR3 sequence: CASSQQGSAGANVLTF. The CDR3 DNA reads as TGCGCCAGCAGCCAACAGGGGAGTGCTGGGGCCAACGTCCTGACTTTC.

J is TRBJ2-7 and V is TRBV7-8; TRBD1 matches at 7 bases. The CDR3 spans 14 residues. V dropped 5 bases and J dropped 4; count of bases not matched to a gene: 8. Germline assignment: CDR1 SGHVS and CDR2 FQNEAQ. The CDR3 nucleotides are TGTGCCAGCAGCACCACGGGACAGTTATACGAGCAGTACTTC. This translates into CASSTTGQLYEQYF. Using reference TRBV7-8 and TRBJ2-7 for the parts outside the CDR3, the full variable domain is GAGVSQSPRYKVAKRGQDVALRCDPISGHVSLFWYQQALGQGPEFLTYFQNEAQLDKSGLPSDRFFAERPEGSVSTLKIQRTQQEDSAVYLCASSTTGQLYEQYFGPGTRLTVT.

This clone appeared once. The gene calls are TRBV7-2 and TRBJ1-2; unclear D gene. From germline, CDR1 is SGHTA and CDR2 FQGNSA. The CDR3 loop spans 13 amino acids. Trimming took 5 bases from V and 3 from J, leaving 10 bases between them. The CDR3 DNA is TGTGCCAGCAGCCCCGGTCGCGACTATGGCTACACCTTC. This encodes CASSPGRDYGYTF.

CDR3: CAVTGGSGTDTQYF. The DNA of the CDR3 is TGTGCGGTTACGGGGGGGTCAGGCACAGATACGCAGTATTTT. V and J are TRBV30 and TRBJ2-3; 8 bases fit TRBD2. CDR1 and CDR2 (germline): GTSNPN, SVGIG (reference sequence). The CDR3 is 14 amino acids.

This chain links TRBV5-4 with TRBJ2-3; 11 positions match TRBD2. Germline V gene sequence: CDR1 SGHNT, CDR2 YYREEE (reference sequence). Trimming took 0 bases from V and 0 from J; bases not matched to a gene: 3. The CDR3 is 17 amino acids. The CDR3 DNA is TGTGCCAGCAGCTTGGGGACTAGCGGGCCGAGCACAGATACGCAGTATTTT. It is translated as CASSLGTSGPSTDTQYF.

The chain combines TRBV5-1 with TRBJ2-1; a weak D match, TRBD2 (5 bases). Looked up from germline, CDR1 is SGHRS and CDR2 is YFSETQ. The CDR3 contains 16 residues. V lost 0 bases to trimming and J lost 7 bases, with 17 bases between them. The CDR3 DNA is TGCGCCAGCAGCTTGGCATCGGCGGGCGGAAGTAATGAGCAGTTCTTC. This sequence encodes CASSLASAGGSNEQFF.